The 23 T cell receptor beta chains given below trace back to one sample, sequenced in a study of PD-L1 blockade in urothelial cancer. Profiling relied on immunoSEQ multiplex PCR, and the TCRdb table lists in-frame clones only, not all of them. Of roughly 76,000 clones listed, approximately 90% are singletons. Time point defined: peripheral blood 6 weeks after treatment start. Sequenced here: PBMCs, sampled around atezolizumab (anti-PD-L1) treatment. All receptors derive from an elderly woman with urothelial cancer.

The gene calls are TRBV5-5 and TRBJ1-5; 7 bases align to TRBD1. With V trimmed by 4 bases and J by 2 bases, 6 bases remained unmatched. The CDR3 totals 15 residues. From germline, CDR1 is SGHKS and CDR2 YYEKEE (reference sequence). This CDR3 reads CASSQWTGGNQPQHF. The CDR3 region has the DNA TGTGCCAGCAGCCAATGGACAGGAGGCAATCAGCCCCAGCATTTT.

The chain is built from TRBV6-4 and TRBJ2-6, with D perhaps matching TRBD1 (6 bases). CDR1 is MRHNA, CDR2 SNTAGT, per germline. There are 15 residues in the CDR3. Trimming took 11 bases from V and 1 from J, leaving 15 bases between them. CDR3 DNA: TGTGCCGGTTGGAACCAGGGGTCTGGGGCCAACGTCCTGACTTTC. This sequence encodes CAGWNQGSGANVLTF.

The J gene is TRBJ1-1, the V gene TRBV28, with no clear D. Germline CDR1 MDHEN, CDR2 SYDVKM. The CDR3 totals 13 residues. Deletions cut 3 bases from V and 0 bases from J, with 5 bases between. Written as DNA, the CDR3 is TGTGCCAGCAGTTTGAGGGTGAACACTGAAGCTTTCTTT. Its translation: CASSLRVNTEAFF.

The chain carries TRBV28 and TRBJ2-4, with TRBD2 as a possible D gene (5 bases). The germline V and J ends were trimmed by 3 bases and 11 bases, with 17 bases remaining between them. The V gene's germline CDR1 is MDHEN and CDR2 SYDVKM. The CDR3 sequence is 14 residues long. The CDR3 is CASSFGRGRVVQYF. The CDR3 nucleotides read TGTGCCAGCAGTTTCGGAAGAGGGAGAGTGGTTCAGTACTTC. The full variable domain, rest sourced from reference TRBV28 and TRBJ2-4, is DVKVTQSSRYLVKRTGEKVFLECVQDMDHENMFWYRQDPGLGLRLIYFSYDVKMKEKGDIPEGYSVSREKKERFSLILESASTNQTSMYLCASSFGRGRVVQYFGAGTRLSVL.

V usage is TRBV5-1 and J usage is TRBJ2-3; D uncertain. Germline V gene data show CDR1 as SGHRS and CDR2 as YFSETQ. The ends were cut back, 0 bases at V and 0 bases at J, with 8 bases in the middle. The CDR3 is 15 residues long. Here the CDR3 reads CASSLGSSSTDTQYF. CDR3 nucleotides: TGCGCCAGCAGCTTGGGGAGTTCGAGCACAGATACGCAGTATTTT.

This chain joins TRBV29-1 and TRBJ2-5, with D perhaps matching TRBD1 (7 bases). Per the germline V gene, CDR1 is SQVTM and CDR2 is ANQGSEA. This CDR3 comprises 12 residues. Trimming removed 4 bases from V and 8 bases from J, with 14 bases in between. The CDR3 loop reads CSVGDQGGTQYF. DNA of the CDR3: TGCAGCGTTGGCGATCAGGGGGGAACCCAGTACTTC.

CDR3 bases: TGTGCCAGCAGCCAAGAGACTTCCGGGGACACTGAAGCTTTCTTT. Translated: CASSQETSGDTEAFF. This chain uses TRBV4-2 with TRBJ1-1; D call uncertain. This CDR3 has 15 residues. Germline lookup yields CDR1 LGHNA and CDR2 YNFKEQ. V dropped 0 bases and J dropped 3 bases, with 11 bases sitting between them.

CDR3 nucleotides: TGCGCCAGCAGCCCCGGCGCGGTAAGGACCTACGAGCAGTACTTC. Encoded protein: CASSPGAVRTYEQYF. V and J are TRBV4-1 and TRBJ2-7, with D unresolved. Germline loops: CDR1 MGHRA, CDR2 YSYEKL. This CDR3 has 15 residues. V lost 4 bases and J lost 2, with 15 bases in between.

CDR3 residues: CASSPLGGVSGANVLTF. CDR3 bases: TGTGCCAGCAGCCCACTAGGGGGGGTCTCTGGGGCCAACGTCCTGACTTTC. The J gene is TRBJ2-6, the V gene TRBV7-9, with D perhaps TRBD2 (7 bases). The CDR3 has 17 residues. With 5 bases removed from V and 0 bases from J, the gap between germline ends came to 14 bases. CDR1 SEHNR and CDR2 FQNEAQ come from the germline V gene (reference sequence).

The chain employs TRBV5-1 and TRBJ2-3; D might be TRBD1 (6 bases). Germline V lookup: CDR1 SGHRS, CDR2 YFSETQ. Trimming removed 5 bases at V and 2 bases at J, with 15 bases between. CDR3 length: 15 residues. The CDR3 sequence is CASSPQGFLTDTQYF. CDR3 DNA: TGCGCCAGCAGTCCACAGGGCTTCCTCACAGATACGCAGTATTTT.

The chain employs TRBV27 and TRBJ2-6; D is possibly TRBD2 (6 bases). Trimming left V 4 bases short and J 2 bases short, with 9 bases between. The length of the CDR3 is 15 residues. CDR1 and CDR2 (germline): MNHEY, SMNVEV (reference sequence). The CDR3: CASSWGLPGANVLTF. For the CDR3, the DNA is TGTGCCAGCAGTTGGGGACTTCCTGGGGCCAACGTCCTGACTTTC.

The V and J genes are TRBV27 and TRBJ2-3; no reliable D call. This CDR3 is 19 amino acids long. Germline V gene lookup returns CDR1 MNHEY and CDR2 SMNVEV (reference sequence). V lost 3 bases and J lost 0, with 22 bases in between. The CDR3 spells CASSFGFLGGPSSTDTQYF. DNA for the CDR3: TGTGCCAGCAGTTTTGGTTTCTTAGGCGGTCCCAGTAGCACAGATACGCAGTATTTT.

The rearrangement joins TRBV6-5 to TRBJ1-2; D uncertain. V lost 0 bases, J lost 1 base, and 6 bases lay in between. The CDR3 consists of 14 residues. Germline-derived CDR1 and CDR2 are MNHEY and SVGAGI. The CDR3 region has the DNA TGTGCCAGCAGTTACTCCTACAGTAACTATGGCTACACCTTC. Encoded protein: CASSYSYSNYGYTF.

The chain is built from TRBV5-1 and TRBJ2-1, with 7 bases lining up with TRBD2. Germline V lookup: CDR1 SGHRS, CDR2 YFSETQ. Trimming at V came to 3 bases and at J to 9 bases, leaving 12 bases not matched to a gene. The CDR3 extends over 15 amino acids. Here the CDR3 DNA reads TGCGCCAGCAGCTCAAATGCGGGACTAAGCGCTGAGCAGTTCTTC. Its protein product is CASSSNAGLSAEQFF.

The chain employs TRBV2 and TRBJ2-3, with D unresolved. Germline loops: CDR1 SNHLY, CDR2 FYNNEI. This CDR3 is 13 amino acids long. The V and J ends lost 4 bases and 0 bases respectively, with 5 bases between them. The CDR3 nucleotides are TGTGCCAGCAGTGGAGAGAGCACAGATACGCAGTATTTT. This encodes CASSGESTDTQYF.

This clone was counted once. The rearrangement links TRBV19 to TRBJ2-2, with 7 bases lining up with TRBD2. From germline, CDR1 is LNHDA and CDR2 SQIVND (reference sequence). The CDR3 has 16 residues. V shed 7 bases, J shed 5 bases, and the junction held 13 bases outside the gene matches. The CDR3 DNA reads TGTGCCAGTAATTCCCCCGGGGGGAGGGCGACCGGGGAGCTGTTTTTT. Translated: CASNSPGGRATGELFF.

The chain combines TRBV5-1 with TRBJ2-7; maybe TRBD1 (5 bases). Germline CDR1 SGHRS, CDR2 YFSETQ. The ends were cut back, 1 base at V and 0 bases at J, with 17 bases in the middle. This CDR3 region has 17 residues. The CDR3, as DNA: TGCGCCAGCAGCTTGACCGCAGGGTCAGGGTACTCCTACGAGCAGTACTTC. Its protein is CASSLTAGSGYSYEQYF.

This clone was observed a few times. The rearrangement uses TRBV30 and TRBJ1-1; D not resolved. CDR3 length: 10 residues. The germline V and J ends were trimmed by 2 bases and 10 bases, with 8 bases remaining between them. Germline V gene sequence: CDR1 GTSNPN, CDR2 SVGIG (reference sequence). CDR3 in amino acids: CAWSSPRAFF. CDR3 DNA sequence: TGTGCCTGGAGTTCCCCGAGAGCTTTCTTT.

Note on this clone: The sample carries other DNA sequences with the same CDR3. This chain links TRBV18 with TRBJ1-1; maybe TRBD1 (6 bases). V was pared by 3 bases and J by 1 base, with 6 bases between. The CDR3 length is 13 residues. Germline V lookup: CDR1 KGHSH, CDR2 LQKENI. CDR3 bases: TGTGCCAGCTCACCGACAGGGAACACTGAAGCTTTCTTT. It encodes CASSPTGNTEAFF.

This chain links TRBV5-1 with TRBJ1-2; weak D call: TRBD1 (6 bases). This CDR3 has 13 residues. CDR1 is SGHRS and CDR2 is YFSETQ in the germline V gene. V gave up 2 bases and J gave up 6 bases, with 11 bases separating them. The CDR3 DNA follows: TGCGCCAGCAGCTTTGACAGGTTTGATGGCTACACCTTC. This codes for CASSFDRFDGYTF.

The genes are TRBV5-6 and TRBJ2-1, with 7 nucleotides matching TRBD2. Per the germline V gene, CDR1 is SGHDT and CDR2 is YYEEEE. CDR3 length equals 15 residues. V shed 0 bases and J 5 bases; nucleotides not matched to a gene: 5. DNA of the CDR3: TGTGCCAGCAGCTTGGGCGGGAGTTTCGACAATGAGCAGTTCTTC. Translated, it gives CASSLGGSFDNEQFF.

The V gene is TRBV19, the J gene TRBJ1-4, with 8 bases fitting TRBD1. The CDR3 extends over 13 amino acids. Per the germline V gene, CDR1 is LNHDA and CDR2 is SQIVND (reference sequence). V gave up 10 bases and J gave up 4 bases; unmatched junction bases: 5. For the CDR3, the DNA is TGTGCCACCCGGACAGGGAATAATGAAAAACTGTTTTTT. Encoded protein: CATRTGNNEKLFF.

V gene TRBV28 combines with J gene TRBJ2-1; a weak D match, TRBD1 (6 bases). Germline CDR1 MDHEN, CDR2 SYDVKM. This CDR3 spans 14 amino acids. V lost 7 bases, J lost 1 base, and 11 bases lay in between. The CDR3 region is CASKVTGSYNEQFF. The CDR3 DNA follows: TGTGCCAGCAAGGTAACAGGGTCCTACAATGAGCAGTTCTTC. Complete variable domain (other parts from reference TRBV28 and TRBJ2-1): DVKVTQSSRYLVKRTGEKVFLECVQDMDHENMFWYRQDPGLGLRLIYFSYDVKMKEKGDIPEGYSVSREKKERFSLILESASTNQTSMYLCASKVTGSYNEQFFGPGTRLTVL.